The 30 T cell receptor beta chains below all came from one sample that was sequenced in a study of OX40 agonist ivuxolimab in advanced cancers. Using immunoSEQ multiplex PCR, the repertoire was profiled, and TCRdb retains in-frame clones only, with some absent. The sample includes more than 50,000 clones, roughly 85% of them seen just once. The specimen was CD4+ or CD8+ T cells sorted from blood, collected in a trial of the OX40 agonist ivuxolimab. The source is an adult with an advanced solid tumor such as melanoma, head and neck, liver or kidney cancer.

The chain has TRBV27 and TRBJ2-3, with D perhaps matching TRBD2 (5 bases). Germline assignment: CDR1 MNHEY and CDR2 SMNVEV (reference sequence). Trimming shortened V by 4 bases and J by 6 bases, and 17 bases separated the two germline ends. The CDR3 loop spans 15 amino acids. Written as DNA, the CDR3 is TGTGCCAGCAGTTCGGTCGGCGAGGGTCTGGATACGCAGTATTTT. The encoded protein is CASSSVGEGLDTQYF.

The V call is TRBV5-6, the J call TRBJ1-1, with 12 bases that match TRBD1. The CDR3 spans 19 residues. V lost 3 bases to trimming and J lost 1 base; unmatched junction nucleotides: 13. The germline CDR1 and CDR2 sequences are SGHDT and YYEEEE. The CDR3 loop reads CASSSLGGQGAVRNTEAFF. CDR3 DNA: TGTGCCAGCAGCTCTCTCGGGGGACAGGGGGCGGTGAGGAACACTGAAGCTTTCTTT.

The CDR3 spells CASSLRPDTYEQYF. DNA for the CDR3: TGTGCCAGCAGTTTACGCCCGGATACCTACGAGCAGTACTTC. V is TRBV27 and J is TRBJ2-7, with no clear D. Deletions cut 2 bases from V and 2 bases from J, with 10 bases between. The CDR3 is 14 amino acids. Germline V CDR1 and CDR2: MNHEY, SMNVEV (reference sequence).

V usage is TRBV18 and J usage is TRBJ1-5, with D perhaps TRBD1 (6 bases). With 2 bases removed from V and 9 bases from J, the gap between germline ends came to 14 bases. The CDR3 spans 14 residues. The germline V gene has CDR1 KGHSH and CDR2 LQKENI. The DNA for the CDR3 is TGTGCCAGCTCACCATCCGGGGGGGCCAGGCCCCAGCATTTT. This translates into CASSPSGGARPQHF.

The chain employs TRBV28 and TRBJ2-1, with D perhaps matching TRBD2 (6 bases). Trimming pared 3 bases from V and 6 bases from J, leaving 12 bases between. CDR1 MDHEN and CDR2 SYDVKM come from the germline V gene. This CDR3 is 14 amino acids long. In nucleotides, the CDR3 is TGTGCCAGCAGTTTGACCGGGACTCTCAATGAGCAGTTCTTC. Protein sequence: CASSLTGTLNEQFF. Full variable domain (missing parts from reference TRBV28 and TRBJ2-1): DVKVTQSSRYLVKRTGEKVFLECVQDMDHENMFWYRQDPGLGLRLIYFSYDVKMKEKGDIPEGYSVSREKKERFSLILESASTNQTSMYLCASSLTGTLNEQFFGPGTRLTVL.

The CDR3 DNA follows: TGTGCCAGCGGCGAGGGGTACCAAGAGACCCAGTACTTC. This encodes CASGEGYQETQYF. This chain links TRBV6-1 with TRBJ2-5; the D call may be TRBD1 or TRBD2 (5 bases each). V was clipped by 8 bases and J by 0 bases, with 10 bases between them. Germline V CDR1 and CDR2: MNHNS, SASEGT. This CDR3 has 13 amino acids.

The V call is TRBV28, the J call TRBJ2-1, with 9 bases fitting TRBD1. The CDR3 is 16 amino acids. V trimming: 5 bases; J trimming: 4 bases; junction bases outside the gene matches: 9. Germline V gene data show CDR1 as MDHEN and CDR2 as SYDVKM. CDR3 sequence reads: CASSPPRDRVYNEQFF. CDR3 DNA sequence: TGTGCCAGCAGTCCACCCCGGGACAGGGTATACAATGAGCAGTTCTTC.

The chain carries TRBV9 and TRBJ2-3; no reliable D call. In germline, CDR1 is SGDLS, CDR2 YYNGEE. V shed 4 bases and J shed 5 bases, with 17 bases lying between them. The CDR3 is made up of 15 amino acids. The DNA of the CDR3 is TGTGCCAGCAGCCCCATGGGATCGGTTAGAGATACGCAGTATTTT. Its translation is CASSPMGSVRDTQYF.

CDR3 residues: CASSSGELAGATGELFF. CDR3 DNA sequence: TGTGCCAGCAGCTCGGGCGAGCTAGCGGGAGCGACCGGGGAGCTGTTTTTT. This chain links TRBV7-3 with TRBJ2-2, with TRBD2 matching over 10 bases. The V gene end was trimmed by 4 bases and the J gene end by 5 bases; junction bases not matched to a gene: 10. The germline gives CDR1 SGHTA, CDR2 FQGTGA. The CDR3 is 17 amino acids.

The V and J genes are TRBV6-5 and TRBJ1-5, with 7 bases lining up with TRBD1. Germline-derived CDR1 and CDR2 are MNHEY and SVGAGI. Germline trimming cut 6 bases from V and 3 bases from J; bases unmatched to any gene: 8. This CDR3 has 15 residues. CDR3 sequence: CASSTTGEFNQPQHF. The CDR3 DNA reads TGTGCCAGCAGCACAACAGGGGAGTTCAATCAGCCCCAGCATTTT.

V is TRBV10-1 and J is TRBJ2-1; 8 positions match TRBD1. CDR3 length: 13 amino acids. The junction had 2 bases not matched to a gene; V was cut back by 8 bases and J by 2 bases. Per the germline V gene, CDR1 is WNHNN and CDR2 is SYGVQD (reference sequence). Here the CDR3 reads CASSDRAYNEQFF. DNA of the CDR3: TGCGCCAGCTCGGACAGGGCCTACAATGAGCAGTTCTTC.

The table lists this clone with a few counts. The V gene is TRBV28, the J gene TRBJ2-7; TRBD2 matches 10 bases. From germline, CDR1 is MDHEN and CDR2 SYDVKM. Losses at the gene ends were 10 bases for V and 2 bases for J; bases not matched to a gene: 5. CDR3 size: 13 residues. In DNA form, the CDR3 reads TGTGCCATCGGGACTAGCGACACCTACGAGCAGTACTTC. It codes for CAIGTSDTYEQYF.

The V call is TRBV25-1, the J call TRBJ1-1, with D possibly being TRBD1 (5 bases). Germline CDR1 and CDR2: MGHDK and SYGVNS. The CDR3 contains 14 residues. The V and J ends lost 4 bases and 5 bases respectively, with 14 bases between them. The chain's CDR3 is CASSGGTVETEAFF. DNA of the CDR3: TGTGCCAGCAGTGGGGGGACCGTGGAAACTGAAGCTTTCTTT.

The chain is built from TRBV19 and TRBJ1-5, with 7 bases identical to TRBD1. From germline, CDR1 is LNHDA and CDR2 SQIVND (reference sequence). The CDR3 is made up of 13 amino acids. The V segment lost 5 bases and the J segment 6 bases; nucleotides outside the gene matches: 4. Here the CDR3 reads CASSRQGPQPQHF. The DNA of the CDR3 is TGTGCCAGTAGTCGACAGGGCCCTCAGCCCCAGCATTTT.

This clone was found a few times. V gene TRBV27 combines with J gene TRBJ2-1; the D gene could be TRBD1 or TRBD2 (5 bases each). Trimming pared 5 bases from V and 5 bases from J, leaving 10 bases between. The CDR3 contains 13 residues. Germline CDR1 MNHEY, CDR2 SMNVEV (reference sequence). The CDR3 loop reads CASSLGVNNEQFF. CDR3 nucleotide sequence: TGTGCCAGCAGTCTGGGGGTAAACAATGAGCAGTTCTTC.

The CDR3 loop reads CSVERTGNQETQYF. The CDR3 coding sequence is TGCAGCGTTGAGAGGACAGGGAATCAAGAGACCCAGTACTTC. The rearrangement links TRBV29-1 to TRBJ2-5; 8 bases fit TRBD1. Germline V gene lookup returns CDR1 SQVTM and CDR2 ANQGSEA. This CDR3 comprises 14 residues. V lost 3 bases, J lost 2 bases, and 5 bases stayed unmatched. Full variable domain (outside the CDR3, taken from reference TRBV29-1 and TRBJ2-5): SAVISQKPSRDICQRGTSLTIQCQVDSQVTMMFWYRQQPGQSLTLIATANQGSEATYESGFVIDKFPISRPNLTFSTLTVSNMSPEDSSIYLCSVERTGNQETQYFGPGTRLLVL.

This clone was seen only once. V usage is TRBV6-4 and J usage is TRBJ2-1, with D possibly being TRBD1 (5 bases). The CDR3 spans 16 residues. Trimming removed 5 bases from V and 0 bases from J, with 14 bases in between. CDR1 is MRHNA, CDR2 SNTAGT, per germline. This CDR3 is CASSSYSTGSYNEQFF. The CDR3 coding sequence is TGTGCCAGCAGTTCTTACAGTACAGGCTCCTACAATGAGCAGTTCTTC.

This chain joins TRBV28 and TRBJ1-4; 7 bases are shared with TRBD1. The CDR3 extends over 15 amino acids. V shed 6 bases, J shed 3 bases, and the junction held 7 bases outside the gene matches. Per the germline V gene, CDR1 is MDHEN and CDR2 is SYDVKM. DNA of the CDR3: TGTGCCAGCAGACCGACAGGGTTGGCTAATGAAAAACTGTTTTTT. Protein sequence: CASRPTGLANEKLFF.

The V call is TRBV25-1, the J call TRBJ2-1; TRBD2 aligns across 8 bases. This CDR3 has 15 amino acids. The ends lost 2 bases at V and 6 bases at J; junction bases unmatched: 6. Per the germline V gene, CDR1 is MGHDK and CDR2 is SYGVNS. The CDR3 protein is CASSERAGAFNEQFF. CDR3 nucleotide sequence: TGTGCCAGCAGTGAAAGAGCGGGAGCGTTCAATGAGCAGTTCTTC. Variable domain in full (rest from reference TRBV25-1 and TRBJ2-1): EADIYQTPRYLVIGTGKKITLECSQTMGHDKMYWYQQDPGMELHLIHYSYGVNSTEKGDLSSESTVSRIRTEHFPLTLESARPSHTSQYLCASSERAGAFNEQFFGPGTRLTVL.

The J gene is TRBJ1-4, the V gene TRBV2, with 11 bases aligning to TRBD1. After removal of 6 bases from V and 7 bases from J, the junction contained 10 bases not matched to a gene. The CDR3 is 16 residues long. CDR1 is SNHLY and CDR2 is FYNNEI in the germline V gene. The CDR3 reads CASRERTGGLGEKLFF. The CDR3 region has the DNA TGTGCCAGCAGGGAGAGGACAGGGGGCTTGGGTGAAAAACTGTTTTTT.

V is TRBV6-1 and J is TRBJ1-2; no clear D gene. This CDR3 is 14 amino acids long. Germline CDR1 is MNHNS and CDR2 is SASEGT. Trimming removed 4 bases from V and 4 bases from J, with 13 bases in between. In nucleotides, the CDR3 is TGTGCCAGCAGTGCCGCAGTCTTGGGCTATGGCTACACCTTC. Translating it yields CASSAAVLGYGYTF.

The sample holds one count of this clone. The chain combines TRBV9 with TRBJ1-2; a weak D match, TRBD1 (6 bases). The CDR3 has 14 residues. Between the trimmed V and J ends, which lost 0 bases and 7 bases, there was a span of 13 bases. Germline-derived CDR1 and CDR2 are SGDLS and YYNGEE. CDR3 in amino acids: CASSVVAGEGGYTF. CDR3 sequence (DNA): TGTGCCAGCAGCGTAGTAGCAGGGGAGGGTGGCTACACCTTC.

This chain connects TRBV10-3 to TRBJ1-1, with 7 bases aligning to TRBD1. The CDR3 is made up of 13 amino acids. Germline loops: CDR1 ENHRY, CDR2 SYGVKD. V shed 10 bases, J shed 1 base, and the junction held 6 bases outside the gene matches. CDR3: CATQTGRNTEAFF. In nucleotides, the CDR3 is TGTGCCACCCAGACAGGGAGGAACACTGAAGCTTTCTTT.

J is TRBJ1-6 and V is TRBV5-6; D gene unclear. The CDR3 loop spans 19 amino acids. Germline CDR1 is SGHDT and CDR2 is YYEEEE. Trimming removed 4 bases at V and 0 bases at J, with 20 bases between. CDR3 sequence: CASSDLSLVRGSYNSPLHF. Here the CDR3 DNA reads TGTGCCAGCAGCGACCTTTCGTTGGTACGGGGCTCCTATAATTCACCCCTCCACTTT.

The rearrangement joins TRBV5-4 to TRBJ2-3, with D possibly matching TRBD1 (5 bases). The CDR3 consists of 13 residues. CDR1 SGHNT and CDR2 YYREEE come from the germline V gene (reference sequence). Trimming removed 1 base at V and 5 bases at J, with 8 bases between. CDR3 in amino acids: CASSLQGGDTQYF. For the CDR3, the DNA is TGTGCCAGCAGCTTGCAGGGCGGAGATACGCAGTATTTT.

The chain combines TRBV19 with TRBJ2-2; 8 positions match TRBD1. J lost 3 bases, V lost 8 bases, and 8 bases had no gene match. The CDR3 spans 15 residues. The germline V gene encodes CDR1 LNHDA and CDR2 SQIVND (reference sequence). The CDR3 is CASSSGTGYTGELFF. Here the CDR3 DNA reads TGTGCCAGTTCCTCCGGGACAGGATACACCGGGGAGCTGTTTTTT.

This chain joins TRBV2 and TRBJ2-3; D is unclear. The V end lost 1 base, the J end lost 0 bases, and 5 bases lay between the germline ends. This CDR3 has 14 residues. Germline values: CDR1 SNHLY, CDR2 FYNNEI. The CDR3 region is CASSEGVSTDTQYF. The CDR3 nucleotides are TGTGCCAGCAGTGAAGGTGTAAGCACAGATACGCAGTATTTT.

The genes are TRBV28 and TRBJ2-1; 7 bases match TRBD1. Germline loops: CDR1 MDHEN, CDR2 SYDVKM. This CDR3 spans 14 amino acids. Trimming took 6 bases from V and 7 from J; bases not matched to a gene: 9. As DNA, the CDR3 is TGTGCCAGCAGGAAAACAGGGGTTCATAATGAGCAGTTCTTC. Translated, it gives CASRKTGVHNEQFF. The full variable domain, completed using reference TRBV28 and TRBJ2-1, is DVKVTQSSRYLVKRTGEKVFLECVQDMDHENMFWYRQDPGLGLRLIYFSYDVKMKEKGDIPEGYSVSREKKERFSLILESASTNQTSMYLCASRKTGVHNEQFFGPGTRLTVL.

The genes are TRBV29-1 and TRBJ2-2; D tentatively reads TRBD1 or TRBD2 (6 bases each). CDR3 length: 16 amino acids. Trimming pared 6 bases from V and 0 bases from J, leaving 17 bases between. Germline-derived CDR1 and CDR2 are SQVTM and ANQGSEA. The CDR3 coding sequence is TGCAGCGTGATTGATACGGGGGCCACGAACACCGGGGAGCTGTTTTTT. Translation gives CSVIDTGATNTGELFF.

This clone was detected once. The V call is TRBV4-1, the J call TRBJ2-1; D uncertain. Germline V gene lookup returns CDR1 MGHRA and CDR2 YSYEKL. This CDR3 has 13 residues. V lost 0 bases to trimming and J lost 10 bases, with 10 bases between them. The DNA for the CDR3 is TGCGCCAGCAGCCAAGATGGCCGACGGGAGCAGTTCTTC. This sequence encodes CASSQDGRREQFF.